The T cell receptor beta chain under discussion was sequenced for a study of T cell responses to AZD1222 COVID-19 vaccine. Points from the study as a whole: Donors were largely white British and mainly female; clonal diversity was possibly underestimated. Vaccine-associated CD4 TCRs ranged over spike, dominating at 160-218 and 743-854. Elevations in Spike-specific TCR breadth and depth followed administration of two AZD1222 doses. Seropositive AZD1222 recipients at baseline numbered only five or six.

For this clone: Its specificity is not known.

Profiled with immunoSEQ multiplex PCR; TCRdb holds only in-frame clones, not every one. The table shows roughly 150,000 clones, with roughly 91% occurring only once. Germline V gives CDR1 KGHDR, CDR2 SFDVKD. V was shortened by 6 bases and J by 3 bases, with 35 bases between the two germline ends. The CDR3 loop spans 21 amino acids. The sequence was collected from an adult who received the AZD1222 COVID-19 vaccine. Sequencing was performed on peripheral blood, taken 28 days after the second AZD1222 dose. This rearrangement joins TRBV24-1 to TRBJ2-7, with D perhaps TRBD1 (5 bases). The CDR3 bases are TGTGCCACCAGTACGTCCCAGGGTACTACCTCCTATACTTACTCCTTCTACGAGCAGTACTTC. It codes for CATSTSQGTTSYTYSFYEQYF.